The 8 T cell receptor beta chains presented below share a single source sample, sequenced in a study of T cell responses to AZD1222 COVID-19 vaccine. The data were produced by immunoSEQ multiplex PCR, yet TCRdb's version contains in-frame clones alone and is incomplete. The sample consists of approximately 160,000 clones, roughly 88% of them appearing once. The sequencing used peripheral blood, collected on day 0 of AZD1222 vaccination. The receptor set was obtained from an adult in good health.

The genes are TRBV12-3 or TRBV12-4 and TRBJ1-1, with D possibly being TRBD1 (5 bases). This CDR3 is 13 amino acids long. V was trimmed by 3 bases and J by 4 bases, leaving 9 bases between them. The DNA of the CDR3 is TGTGCCAGCAGTTTGGGAGGGGTCACTGAAGCTTTCTTT. This gives the protein CASSLGGVTEAFF.

As DNA, the CDR3 is TGCGCCAGCAGCTTCGACAGGGGGCCAAGAAACACCATATATTTT. Translating it yields CASSFDRGPRNTIYF. The V call is TRBV5-1, the J call TRBJ1-3; 10 positions match TRBD1. The germline V gene encodes CDR1 SGHRS and CDR2 YFSETQ. The J segment lost 5 bases and the V segment lost 2 bases, leaving 4 bases of the junction unmatched. The CDR3 is 15 amino acids.

The chain joins TRBV5-4 to TRBJ2-7, with a weak D call TRBD2 (5 bases). The V end lost 0 bases, the J end lost 0 bases, and 7 bases lay between the germline ends. Looked up from germline, CDR1 is SGHNT and CDR2 is YYREEE (reference sequence). This CDR3 is 14 amino acids long. DNA of the CDR3: TGTGCCAGCAGCTTGGATAGCGCCTCCTACGAGCAGTACTTC. It yields the protein CASSLDSASYEQYF.

The chain has TRBV14 and TRBJ2-2; D may correspond to TRBD1 or TRBD2 (5 bases each). CDR3 length: 14 amino acids. V was cut by 4 bases and J by 3 bases, with 9 bases left in between. The germline CDR1 and CDR2 sequences are SGHDN and FVKESK. CDR3: CASSPGTYTGELFF. CDR3 DNA: TGTGCCAGCAGCCCCGGGACCTACACCGGGGAGCTGTTTTTT. Full variable domain (missing parts from reference TRBV14 and TRBJ2-2): EAGVTQFPSHSVIEKGQTVTLRCDPISGHDNLYWYRRVMGKEIKFLLHFVKESKQDESGMPNNRFLAERTGGTYSTLKVQPAELEDSGVYFCASSPGTYTGELFFGEGSRLTVL.

This clone is a singleton in its sample. This rearrangement joins TRBV7-2 to TRBJ2-4; TRBD2 matches 12 bases. V lost 3 bases to trimming and J lost 6 bases; unmatched junction nucleotides: 3. The length of the CDR3 is 15 residues. Germline V gives CDR1 SGHTA, CDR2 FQGNSA. CDR3 sequence: CASSLTSGSGNIQYF. CDR3 coding DNA: TGTGCCAGCAGCTTGACTAGCGGGAGCGGAAACATTCAGTACTTC.

This chain joins TRBV28 and TRBJ1-5; D is possibly TRBD1 (5 bases). Per the germline V gene, CDR1 is MDHEN and CDR2 is SYDVKM. Trimming shortened V by 7 bases and J by 6 bases, and 19 bases separated the two germline ends. The CDR3 is 15 amino acids. CDR3 in DNA: TGTGCCAGCACCCCAGGGTGGGGGGGAGGTCAGCCCCAGCATTTT. As protein: CASTPGWGGGQPQHF.

J is TRBJ1-6 and V is TRBV27; possibly TRBD1 for D (6 bases). CDR1 and CDR2 from the germline V gene are MNHEY and SMNVEV (reference sequence). V lost 5 bases, J lost 14 bases, and 19 bases lay in between. There are 14 residues in the CDR3. CDR3: CASSATGMVGTLHF. The CDR3, as DNA: TGTGCCAGCAGTGCTACAGGGATGGTTGGGACCCTCCACTTT.

This sequence joins TRBV5-1 and TRBJ1-4; D possibly corresponds to TRBD1 (6 bases). This CDR3 is built from 16 residues. From germline, CDR1 is SGHRS and CDR2 YFSETQ. Trimming stripped 0 bases from V and 0 bases from J, with 9 bases between. CDR3 coding DNA: TGCGCCAGCAGCTTGGACAGGGCCGCAACTAATGAAAAACTGTTTTTT. Its protein is CASSLDRAATNEKLFF.